Listed below are T cell receptor beta chains from one sample, sequenced in a study of long-term antiretroviral therapy in people with HIV. Here immunoSEQ multiplex PCR was the method, and the copy in TCRdb shows in-frame clones only, minus some. The table records about 32,000 clones, 94% of them present only once. The sample here was unsorted PBMCs, taken 4.1 years after starting antiretroviral therapy. These receptors were taken from a woman aged 45-60 years with HIV. CDR3s include the opening cysteine and the closing phenylalanine or tryptophan. The order of the fields is clone size, V gene, D gene, J gene, CDR3 DNA, CDR3 protein. The D gene is left open where the match is weak. Clone size appears in some rows only: once, few, many, or a class for an expanded clone.

clone size: once
V gene: TRBV6-6
D gene: .
J gene: TRBJ1-5
CDR3 DNA: TGTGCCAGCAGTTACTCAGGGCACCAGCCCCAGCATTTT
CDR3 protein: CASSYSGHQPQHF

clone size: .
V gene: TRBV5-8
D gene: TRBD1
J gene: TRBJ2-2
CDR3 DNA: TGTGCCAGCAGCTTGGCAACCCACCTCGGGCAGGGGGCGAACACCGGGGAGCTGTTTTTT
CDR3 protein: CASSLATHLGQGANTGELFF

clone size: .
V gene: TRBV4-2
D gene: TRBD2
J gene: TRBJ2-1
CDR3 DNA: TGTGCCAGCAGCCAAGGGCGGGGGAAATACAATGAGCAGTTCTTC
CDR3 protein: CASSQGRGKYNEQFF

clone size: .
V gene: TRBV11-3
D gene: .
J gene: TRBJ2-6
CDR3 DNA: TGTGCCAGCAGCCGGAGGGGGAGCTCTGGGGCCAACGTCCTGACTTTC
CDR3 protein: CASSRRGSSGANVLTF

clone size: .
V gene: TRBV5-6
D gene: .
J gene: TRBJ1-2
CDR3 DNA: TGTGCCAGCAGGAAGAGGGACTCGCGTGTCTATGGCTACACCTTC
CDR3 protein: CASRKRDSRVYGYTF

clone size: once
V gene: TRBV19
D gene: .
J gene: TRBJ1-5
CDR3 DNA: TGTGCCAGTAGTACGACTAGGGTCCGATATAGCAATCAGCCCCAGCATTTT
CDR3 protein: CASSTTRVRYSNQPQHF

clone size: .
V gene: TRBV18
D gene: .
J gene: TRBJ2-7
CDR3 DNA: TGTGCCAGCTCTCGCCTGAACAGCTACGAGCAGTACTTC
CDR3 protein: CASSRLNSYEQYF

clone size: once
V gene: TRBV5-1
D gene: .
J gene: TRBJ1-4
CDR3 DNA: TGCGCCAGCAGCTTGGCCGGACAGACAAATGAAAAACTGTTTTTT
CDR3 protein: CASSLAGQTNEKLFF

clone size: .
V gene: TRBV10-3
D gene: .
J gene: TRBJ2-1
CDR3 DNA: TGTGCCATCAGTGGTAAGATAGGCGGGACGAATGAGCAGTTCTTC
CDR3 protein: CAISGKIGGTNEQFF

clone size: .
V gene: TRBV7-9
D gene: TRBD1
J gene: TRBJ1-4
CDR3 DNA: TGTGCCAGCAGCAGCGACCCCGGGACAGGGCCCGAAAAACTGTTTTTT
CDR3 protein: CASSSDPGTGPEKLFF

clone size: .
V gene: TRBV4-1
D gene: .
J gene: TRBJ1-5
CDR3 DNA: TGCGCCAGCAGCCGATTCGTGGCAGGGGGCAATCAGCCCCAGCATTTT
CDR3 protein: CASSRFVAGGNQPQHF

clone size: .
V gene: TRBV7-9
D gene: .
J gene: TRBJ2-3
CDR3 DNA: TGTGCCAGCAGCCCCCAATCGGGTGGGGGGGCCATTTTGATTGATACGCAGTATTTT
CDR3 protein: CASSPQSGGGAILIDTQYF

clone size: .
V gene: TRBV30
D gene: TRBD1
J gene: TRBJ1-4
CDR3 DNA: TGTGCCTGGAGTGTAGAGACAGGGAGTTCTGAAAAACTGTTTTTT
CDR3 protein: CAWSVETGSSEKLFF

clone size: .
V gene: TRBV27
D gene: .
J gene: TRBJ1-5
CDR3 DNA: TGTGCCAGCAGTTCCCCACATACCAATCAGCCCCAGCATTTT
CDR3 protein: CASSSPHTNQPQHF

clone size: .
V gene: TRBV6-1
D gene: .
J gene: TRBJ2-5
CDR3 DNA: TGTGCCAGCAGTCGGACAGTAACTCAAGAGACCCAGTACTTC
CDR3 protein: CASSRTVTQETQYF

clone size: .
V gene: TRBV9
D gene: .
J gene: TRBJ1-4
CDR3 DNA: TGTGCCAGCAGCGTAGGAGATGGGTCACTGTTTTTT
CDR3 protein: CASSVGDGSLFF

clone size: .
V gene: TRBV6-1
D gene: TRBD1
J gene: TRBJ1-1
CDR3 DNA: TGTGCCAGCAGTACAGGGGGCTGGGGCACTGAAGCTTTCTTT
CDR3 protein: CASSTGGWGTEAFF

clone size: .
V gene: TRBV30
D gene: .
J gene: TRBJ1-6
CDR3 DNA: TGTGCCTGGAGTGCCCGCAAACCTGCTCCACCCCTCCACTTT
CDR3 protein: CAWSARKPAPPLHF

clone size: .
V gene: TRBV5-1
D gene: TRBD1
J gene: TRBJ1-1
CDR3 DNA: TGCGCCAGCAGGGGAGGGACAGGGTCCGAAGCTTTCTTT
CDR3 protein: CASRGGTGSEAFF